This TCR beta chain was captured in a study of blood T cell repertoires in COVID-19. V lost 5 bases to trimming and J lost 3 bases, with 4 bases between them. This CDR3 comprises 11 residues. Germline-derived CDR1 and CDR2 are SGHVS and FQNEAQ. Libraries were prepared by immunoSEQ multiplex PCR; TCRdb keeps only in-frame clonotypes and omits some of them. The data contain 150,000 or so clones, less than 85% of them singletons. Recruitment covered about two dozen US areas and drew participants whose ages spanned about 18 to 89 years. Cohort allocation depended upon clinical history that participants reported. The study counted Cohort 3 donors as recovered given two negative PCRs, clearance, or symptom resolution.

This TCR derives from a man between 60 and 70 years old who had recovered from COVID-19. Sequenced sample: PBMCs or T cells enriched from blood (not recorded which). The chain joins TRBV7-8 to TRBJ2-5; no reliable D call. CDR3: CASSPKETQYF. The CDR3 DNA follows: TGTGCCAGCAGCCCTAAAGAGACCCAGTACTTC.